This entry concerns a single T cell receptor (beta chain). The sample comes from a study of blood T cell repertoires in COVID-19. Study summary: The samples span acute and convalescent COVID-19 from the United States, Italy and Spain. Nucleic acid was either cDNA or gDNA, and it came from T cells, B-cell-depleted T cells, or PBMCs.

In the original analysis: The authors estimated nucleated cell counts from reference gene primer amplification. Only in-frame clones appear in the TCRdb table, and some are missing; sequencing was by immunoSEQ multiplex PCR. The D gene and trimming were derived from the DNA, and the V and J assignments and clone size from that table. The sample includes 300,000 to 350,000 clones, 91% of them seen just once. This TCR was sampled from a woman between 18 and 29 years old who had recovered from COVID-19. Sequencing input: peripheral blood.

The CDR3 reads CASSGLRRYEQYV. CDR3 nucleotides: TGTGCCAGCAGCGGGCTACGGCGCTACGAGCAGTACGTC. The J gene is TRBJ2-7, the V gene TRBV6-2 or TRBV6-3, with unresolved D. This CDR3 contains 13 residues. Trimming took 6 bases from V and 3 from J, leaving 12 bases between them. Germline assignment: CDR1 MNHEY and CDR2 SVGEGT.